The 19 T cell receptor beta chains listed next were all sequenced from one sample in a study of blood T cell repertoires in COVID-19 (dated by TCRdb to the early 2020s). The receptor library was made with the immunoSEQ multiplex PCR assay. TCRdb stores this immuneACCESS table with in-frame sequences only. Part of the clones is absent; in the studies checked, under half of the shortfall reflects unresolved V genes, and no reason is known for the rest. For this sample there are some 30,000 clones; roughly nine tenths appear just once. Around 16% of the sample lies in the top ten. Input material: peripheral blood. These TCRs come from a human donor with active COVID-19. The donor label of this sample is uncertain.

This clone was seen more than once but under ten times. The CDR3 loop is CASRFRGGNQPQHF. In DNA, the CDR3 is TGTGCCAGCAGGTTCAGGGGTGGGAATCAGCCCCAGCATTTT. This chain links TRBV2 with TRBJ1-5; D possibly corresponds to TRBD1 (6 bases). Germline CDR1 SNHLY, CDR2 FYNNEI. The CDR3 runs 14 residues. Trimming took 6 bases from V and 4 from J, leaving 13 bases between them.

The chain uses TRBV11-3 and TRBJ2-1; maybe TRBD2 (5 bases). V was trimmed by 5 bases and J by 5 bases, leaving 7 bases between them. The germline V gene encodes CDR1 SGHNT and CDR2 YENEEA. The CDR3 sequence is 12 residues long. The CDR3 DNA follows: TGTGCCAGCAGCAAGGAGGACAATGAGCAGTTCTTC. This gives the protein CASSKEDNEQFF.

The gene calls are TRBV18 and TRBJ2-5, with D tentatively TRBD1 (6 bases). V shed 3 bases and J shed 0 bases, with 11 bases lying between them. Germline CDR1 and CDR2: KGHSH and LQKENI. The CDR3 has 15 amino acids. CDR3 in amino acids: CASSPPTGYQETQYF. The CDR3 nucleotides read TGTGCCAGCTCACCCCCAACAGGGTACCAAGAGACCCAGTACTTC. The whole variable domain, remainder taken from reference TRBV18 and TRBJ2-5, is NAGVMQNPRHLVRRRGQEARLRCSPMKGHSHVYWYRQLPEEGLKFMVYLQKENIIDESGMPKERFSAEFPKEGPSILRIQQVVRGDSAAYFCASSPPTGYQETQYFGPGTRLLVL.

This chain joins TRBV19 and TRBJ2-1; 10 bases line up with TRBD2. The germline V gene has CDR1 LNHDA and CDR2 SQIVND (reference sequence). With 5 bases clipped from V and 5 bases from J, the junction kept 3 bases outside the gene matches. The CDR3 extends over 14 amino acids. CDR3 residues: CASSSSGGNNEQFF. The CDR3 nucleotides are TGTGCCAGTAGTTCTAGCGGGGGTAACAATGAGCAGTTCTTC.

This clone was recorded once. The chain is built from TRBV5-1 and TRBJ1-4; D might be TRBD1 (5 bases). The CDR3 has 16 amino acids. Trimming took 4 bases from V and 5 from J, leaving 18 bases between them. Germline CDR1 reads SGHRS; CDR2 reads YFSETQ. The CDR3 DNA follows: TGCGCCAGCAGCCCCGGGCAGGGCCCCTTAAATGAAAAACTGTTTTTT. Translation: CASSPGQGPLNEKLFF.

V usage is TRBV10-3 and J usage is TRBJ2-5; TRBD2 matches 9 bases. Germline trimming cut 8 bases from V and 5 bases from J; bases unmatched to any gene: 12. Germline lookup yields CDR1 ENHRY and CDR2 SYGVKD. CDR3 length: 15 residues. CDR3 sequence: CAIGVAGAVEETQYF. The CDR3 DNA reads TGTGCCATCGGGGTAGCGGGAGCGGTAGAGGAGACCCAGTACTTC.

This rearrangement joins TRBV6-5 to TRBJ1-3; D is ambiguous. CDR3 length: 16 amino acids. The V end lost 0 bases, the J end lost 3 bases, and 12 bases lay between the germline ends. Germline assignment: CDR1 MNHEY and CDR2 SVGAGI. The CDR3 nucleotides are TGTGCCAGCAGTTACTCGGCCCGGGGATTTGGAAACACCATATATTTT. This sequence encodes CASSYSARGFGNTIYF.

V gene TRBV7-9 combines with J gene TRBJ1-4, with TRBD1 as a possible D gene (6 bases). The CDR3 consists of 14 residues. Germline CDR1 reads SEHNR; CDR2 reads FQNEAQ (reference sequence). V lost 4 bases to trimming and J lost 3 bases, with 9 bases between them. The DNA for the CDR3 is TGTGCCAGCAGCTCCAGGGGCTCTAATGAAAAACTGTTTTTT. This gives the protein CASSSRGSNEKLFF.

The chain employs TRBV7-2 and TRBJ2-1, with TRBD2 as a possible D gene (5 bases). From germline, CDR1 is SGHTA and CDR2 FQGNSA. V lost 5 bases and J 4 bases, leaving 18 bases between the germline ends. The CDR3 has 16 amino acids. In DNA form, the CDR3 reads TGTGCCAGCAGCCAAGCGATCGGTCGAGGGTACAATGAGCAGTTCTTC. This codes for CASSQAIGRGYNEQFF.

This chain uses TRBV6-5 with TRBJ2-3; TRBD1 might be the D (6 bases). V lost 2 bases and J 2 bases, leaving 14 bases between the germline ends. Germline lookup yields CDR1 MNHEY and CDR2 SVGAGI. The CDR3 runs to 16 residues. CDR3 loop: CASSYRPQGLTDTQYF. CDR3 nucleotide sequence: TGTGCCAGCAGTTACCGCCCGCAGGGGCTCACAGATACGCAGTATTTT.

This clone was seen a few times. This chain connects TRBV7-2 to TRBJ1-5; D ambiguous. Trimming took 1 base from V and 6 from J, leaving 13 bases between them. The CDR3 has 15 amino acids. CDR1 is SGHTA and CDR2 is FQGNSA in the germline V gene. The CDR3: CASSLGTPRGQPQHF. CDR3 in DNA: TGTGCCAGCAGCTTAGGGACCCCACGGGGTCAGCCCCAGCATTTT.

The chain combines TRBV7-9 with TRBJ2-4; D uncertain. This CDR3 has 16 residues. V lost 4 bases to trimming and J lost 0 bases, with 13 bases between them. Germline CDR1 is SEHNR and CDR2 is FQNEAQ (reference sequence). CDR3 sequence (DNA): TGTGCCAGCAGCTCCCCAGGAACATTAGCCAAAAACATTCAGTACTTC. As protein: CASSSPGTLAKNIQYF.

This clone was seen a single time. The chain recombines TRBV28 with TRBJ1-4; a weak D match, TRBD1 (5 bases). CDR3 length: 14 residues. Germline-derived CDR1 and CDR2 are MDHEN and SYDVKM. With 4 bases removed from V and 8 bases from J, the gap between germline ends came to 14 bases. The CDR3 reads CASSSAGFVEKLFF. The CDR3 DNA is TGTGCCAGCAGTTCCGCAGGGTTTGTAGAAAAACTGTTTTTT. Combining the CDR3 with reference TRBV28 and TRBJ1-4 gives the whole variable domain DVKVTQSSRYLVKRTGEKVFLECVQDMDHENMFWYRQDPGLGLRLIYFSYDVKMKEKGDIPEGYSVSREKKERFSLILESASTNQTSMYLCASSSAGFVEKLFFGSGTQLSVL.

This clone was found a few times. V gene TRBV7-8 combines with J gene TRBJ1-2, with D perhaps matching TRBD1 (6 bases). The CDR3 runs 13 residues. CDR1 and CDR2 (germline): SGHVS, FQNEAQ. Deletions cut 5 bases from V and 6 bases from J, with 13 bases between. CDR3 in amino acids: CASSLNRVDGYTF. As DNA, the CDR3 is TGTGCCAGCAGCCTTAACAGGGTCGATGGCTACACCTTC.

The chain combines TRBV6-5 with TRBJ1-1, with D maybe TRBD1 (5 bases). Germline CDR1 and CDR2: MNHEY and SVGAGI. V gave up 7 bases and J gave up 3 bases, with 12 bases separating them. The CDR3 is made up of 13 amino acids. The CDR3 sequence: CASNGRVDTEAFF. CDR3 DNA: TGTGCCAGCAACGGCAGGGTTGACACTGAAGCTTTCTTT.

V usage is TRBV9 and J usage is TRBJ2-5, with D possibly TRBD2 on 6 matching bases. Trimming shortened V by 0 bases and J by 5 bases, and 17 bases separated the two germline ends. The germline CDR1 and CDR2 sequences are SGDLS and YYNGEE. CDR3 length: 16 amino acids. The CDR3 sequence is CASSVEGRPGWETQYF. The CDR3, as DNA: TGTGCCAGCAGCGTAGAAGGGAGGCCAGGGTGGGAGACCCAGTACTTC.

The V gene is TRBV24-1, the J gene TRBJ2-7; tentatively, D is TRBD2 (6 bases). CDR1 and CDR2 (germline): KGHDR, SFDVKD. CDR3 length equals 13 residues. V was cut by 2 bases and J by 3 bases, with 7 bases left in between. CDR3: CATSDWGGYEQYF. The CDR3 DNA reads as TGTGCCACCAGTGATTGGGGAGGCTACGAGCAGTACTTC.

The chain links TRBV28 to TRBJ2-7; TRBD1 matches at 9 bases. V was pared by 5 bases and J by 5 bases, with 7 bases of the junction left unmatched. The CDR3 totals 14 residues. CDR1 is MDHEN, CDR2 SYDVKM, per germline. The CDR3 reads CASSRQGVRNEQYF. As DNA, the CDR3 is TGTGCCAGCAGTCGACAGGGGGTAAGGAACGAGCAGTACTTC.

The chain employs TRBV27 and TRBJ2-1; 15 bases line up with TRBD2. The V gene end was trimmed by 7 bases and the J gene end by 10 bases; junction bases not matched to a gene: 5. Looked up from germline, CDR1 is MNHEY and CDR2 is SMNVEV (reference sequence). This CDR3 has 14 residues. Written as DNA, the CDR3 is TGTGCCAGCAACCTCGGACTAGCGGGAGGGGAGCAGTTCTTC. It codes for CASNLGLAGGEQFF.